This T cell receptor (beta chain) stems from a study of T cell responses to AZD1222 COVID-19 vaccine. The data were produced by immunoSEQ multiplex PCR, yet TCRdb's version contains in-frame clones alone and is incomplete. The table records some 100,000 clones, about nine tenths of them present only once. This clone showed up just once. Antigen specificity is unknown. Findings and caveats of the study: Spike regions recognized by vaccine-associated CD4 TCRs spanned the protein, led by 160-218 and 743-854. Repertoire sampling occurred only after the peak T cell response. The donors showed a predominance of white British ancestry and of females, with possible underestimation of clonal diversity. Among spike-specific TCRs, nearly half reportedly target unmutated variant regions.

Per germline, CDR1 LNHDA and CDR2 SQIVND (reference sequence). The germline V and J ends were trimmed by 3 bases and 4 bases, with 9 bases remaining between them. The CDR3 contains 14 residues. The TCR was taken from an adult in good health. Sequences were derived from peripheral blood, sampled on day 0 of AZD1222 vaccination. The V and J genes are TRBV19 and TRBJ1-4; D might be TRBD1 (5 bases). Written as DNA, the CDR3 is TGTGCCAGTAGTATTACAGGAATTAATGAAAAACTGTTTTTT. Encoded protein: CASSITGINEKLFF.